This T cell receptor beta chain appears in the sequencing data of a study of blood T cell repertoires in COVID-19. Study-level information: Acute and convalescent COVID-19 samples came from the United States, Italy and Spain. PBMCs, B-cell-depleted T cells, or T cells provided the cDNA or gDNA that made up the material.

Germline CDR1 is LGHNA and CDR2 is YSLEER. This CDR3 is built from 16 residues. The ends lost 0 bases at V and 5 bases at J; junction bases unmatched: 7. Per the study methods: Reference gene primers were amplified, and this amplification served to estimate nucleated cell counts. The table came from immunoSEQ multiplex PCR; TCRdb's copy has only in-frame clones and leaves some out. The V and J calls and clone size are taken from that table; D and trimming were inferred from the DNA. The sample lists 250,000 to 350,000 clones, about 86% occurring once. Patients at the Seattle site were enrolled during active infection and followed longitudinally.

The genes are TRBV4-3 and TRBJ2-1; 7 bases map to TRBD1. The sequenced sample was peripheral blood. The source is a person between 65 and 79 years old with COVID-19, enrolled during active disease. The CDR3 bases are TGCGCCAGCAGCCAAGACTACAGGGGTTGGAACAATGAGCAGTTCTTC. Translating it yields CASSQDYRGWNNEQFF.